A selection of T cell receptor beta chains follows, all from one sample in a study of PD-1 blockade in mismatch repair-deficient tumors. TCRdb's table, derived via immunoSEQ multiplex PCR, lists solely in-frame clones and lacks some. The sample records approximately 23,000 clones, about 88% being singletons. Sequenced here: PBMCs, sampled before pembrolizumab treatment. The source is an adult with mismatch repair-deficient cancer. The CDR3 runs from the conserved cysteine through the conserved F or W. D genes are given only for firm matches. Some rows have no size entry. The others give once, few or many, or a class for an expanded clone.

D	J	V	size	DNA	CDR3
.	TRBJ2-7	TRBV29-1	.	TGCAGCGTCTCTTACCGTGGAGCCTACGAGCAGTACTTC	CSVSYRGAYEQYF
TRBD2	TRBJ2-7	TRBV6-6	.	TGTGCCAGCAGTTGGGCTAGCGGGAGTAGCAACGAGCAGTACTTC	CASSWASGSSNEQYF
.	TRBJ2-6	TRBV28	.	TGTGCGAGCAGGGGACAAACTGCCTCTGGGGCCAACGTCCTGACTTTC	CASRGQTASGANVLTF
TRBD2	TRBJ2-3	TRBV2	.	TGTGCCAGCAGCGTGAGCGGGAGGGCCGAATACGCGCAGTATTTT	CASSVSGRAEYAQYF
.	TRBJ1-3	TRBV5-6	.	TGTGCCAGCAGCTGGGCACCAAGCTCTGGAAACACCATATATTTT	CASSWAPSSGNTIYF
TRBD1	TRBJ1-2	TRBV7-9	few	TGTGCCAGCAGCTTTCCCCAGGGGGGAGAAGGCTACACCTTC	CASSFPQGGEGYTF
.	TRBJ1-2	TRBV6-5	.	TGTGCCAGCACTGCTTTTTTGTTTAGTGGCTACACCTTC	CASTAFLFSGYTF
TRBD2	TRBJ2-1	TRBV29-1	.	TGCAGCGTCACGGGACTAGCGTACAATGAGCAGTTCTTC	CSVTGLAYNEQFF
TRBD2	TRBJ2-3	TRBV11-2	.	TGTGCCAGCAGCTCTTGGGGGAGCGGCGGGAGGAGCGCAGATACGCAGTATTTT	CASSSWGSGGRSADTQYF
TRBD1	TRBJ1-2	TRBV7-9	once	TGTGCCAGCAGCCCCCGGACAGGAATTAACTATGGCTACACCTTC	CASSPRTGINYGYTF
.	TRBJ1-6	TRBV28	.	TGTGCCAGCAGTTCGCCGGGGAGCTCCTATAATTCACCCCTCCACTTT	CASSSPGSSYNSPLHF
.	TRBJ2-1	TRBV4-2	.	TGTGCCAGCAGCCAAGCGGGGATCAATGAGCAGTTCTTC	CASSQAGINEQFF
TRBD2	TRBJ2-7	TRBV4-1	.	TGCGCCAGCAGCCAAGAAGGCGGGAGTGGAGGACACGAGCAGTACTTC	CASSQEGGSGGHEQYF
.	TRBJ1-4	TRBV18	.	TGTGCCAGCTCACCACCCGGGAGGCGGGAGGAAAAACTGTTTTTT	CASSPPGRREEKLFF
.	TRBJ2-7	TRBV5-1	.	TGCGCCAGCAGCTTCAGCGGGTACTCCTACGAGCAGTACTTC	CASSFSGYSYEQYF
TRBD1	TRBJ2-4	TRBV6-1	.	TGTGCCAGCAGTGAAGCCGGGTCAGGGACAGGTCGAGAAGGCATTCAGTACTTC	CASSEAGSGTGREGIQYF
.	TRBJ1-1	TRBV7-2	.	TGTGCCAGCAGACGACAGAGGAACACTGAAGCTTTCTTT	CASRRQRNTEAFF
TRBD2	TRBJ2-2	TRBV7-9	.	TGTGCCAGCAGCTCACCTGGGGGGGGGACCGGGGAGCTGTTTTTT	CASSSPGGGTGELFF
.	TRBJ1-2	TRBV5-4	.	TGTGCCAGCAGCCCGGTAGGACGGGGCTATGGCTACACCTTC	CASSPVGRGYGYTF
.	TRBJ2-3	TRBV5-5	.	TGTGCCAGCAGCCTGTGGACTGGCACAGATACGCAGTATTTT	CASSLWTGTDTQYF
.	TRBJ1-2	TRBV5-1	.	TGCGCCAGCAGCTTGGGGGGGGAGAACTATGGCTACACCTTC	CASSLGGENYGYTF
TRBD2	TRBJ2-2	TRBV5-4	.	TGTGCCAGCAGCTTGGCCTCTCTAGCGGGTTTATCCGGGGAGCTGTTTTTT	CASSLASLAGLSGELFF
.	TRBJ1-1	TRBV9	.	TGTGCCAGCAGCTCCAAACCGACAGGCGAAGCTTTCTTT	CASSSKPTGEAFF
TRBD2	TRBJ2-2	TRBV4-1	.	TGCGCCAGCAGCCAAGCAATAGCGGGCTCGAACACCGGGGAGCTGTTTTTT	CASSQAIAGSNTGELFF
.	TRBJ2-1	TRBV5-4	.	TGCGCCAGCAGCTTCGTTAATGAGCAGTTCTTC	CASSFVNEQFF